A selection of T cell receptor beta chains follows, all from one sample in a study of T cell changes during pregnancy in multiple sclerosis. Libraries were prepared by immunoSEQ multiplex PCR; TCRdb keeps only in-frame clonotypes and omits some of them. The sample has approximately 22,000 clones, 90% to 95% seen once; the top ten hold roughly 7.4%. This specimen consisted of CD8+ T cells from peripheral blood mononuclear cells, obtained in the third trimester of pregnancy. The receptor source for this set is a female donor with multiple sclerosis, enrolled in a pregnancy study. CDR3s include the opening cysteine and the closing phenylalanine or tryptophan. D genes are given only for firm matches. The size field is filled for only some rows; it gives once, few, many or a size class.

>TRBD2|TRBV6-4|TRBJ2-2|.
CASSDTGTSEVGELFF
TGTGCCAGCAGTGACACCGGGACTAGTGAGGTCGGGGAGCTGTTTTTT
>.|TRBV7-9|TRBJ2-1|.
CASGLSEGVDNEQFF
TGTGCCAGCGGTTTGAGCGAGGGCGTGGACAATGAGCAGTTCTTC
>.|TRBV9|TRBJ1-1|.
CASSSPPVAPEAFF
TGTGCCAGCAGCTCCCCTCCCGTGGCCCCTGAAGCTTTCTTT
>TRBD1|TRBV27|TRBJ2-7|.
CASGVGQGAYEQYF
TGTGCCAGCGGCGTCGGGCAGGGGGCCTACGAGCAGTACTTC
>.|TRBV29-1|TRBJ2-1|.
CSVPTVTGRSSYNEQFF
TGCAGCGTTCCTACTGTTACAGGCCGAAGCTCCTACAATGAGCAGTTCTTC
>TRBD1|TRBV6-1|TRBJ2-1|.
CASSERTGVFNEQFF
TGTGCCAGCAGTGAGAGGACAGGGGTCTTCAATGAGCAGTTCTTC
>.|TRBV19|TRBJ1-1|few
CASSFQGYSEAFF
TGTGCCAGTAGTTTTCAGGGGTATTCTGAAGCTTTCTTT
>.|TRBV7-9|TRBJ2-3|.
CASSLVERVDTQYF
TGTGCCAGCAGCTTAGTTGAGCGGGTCGATACGCAGTATTTT
>.|TRBV27|TRBJ2-5|once
CASSSGETQYF
TGTGCCAGCAGTTCGGGGGAGACCCAGTACTTC
>.|TRBV28|TRBJ2-1|.
CASSFLEGSSYNEQFF
TGTGCCAGCAGTTTCCTCGAGGGTAGCTCCTACAATGAGCAGTTCTTC
>TRBD1|TRBV29-1|TRBJ1-2|.
CSVDPGGNYGYTF
TGCAGCGTTGATCCAGGGGGGAACTATGGCTACACCTTC
>.|TRBV27|TRBJ1-5|.
CASSPTLNQPQHF
TGTGCCAGCAGCCCTACCCTAAATCAGCCCCAGCATTTT
>TRBD1|TRBV7-8|TRBJ2-7|.
CASSFTGGLGDEQYF
TGTGCCAGCAGTTTCACAGGGGGATTGGGGGACGAGCAGTACTTC
>TRBD1|TRBV5-8|TRBJ1-6|.
CASNYGTANSPLHF
TGTGCCAGCAACTACGGGACAGCGAATTCACCCCTCCACTTT
>.|TRBV9|TRBJ1-1|.
CASSTTHDEDTEAFF
TGTGCCAGCAGCACGACTCACGACGAGGACACTGAAGCTTTCTTT
>TRBD1|TRBV9|TRBJ2-7|.
CASSSQGGGYEQYF
TGTGCCAGCAGCTCACAGGGGGGAGGCTACGAGCAGTACTTC
>.|TRBV11-2|TRBJ2-5|.
CASSSGTLGGETQYF
TGTGCCAGCAGCTCCGGGACGCTCGGGGGAGAGACCCAGTACTTC
>.|TRBV4-1|TRBJ1-1|.
CASSQDPHRRGEAFF
TGCGCCAGCAGCCAAGACCCCCATAGGAGGGGTGAAGCTTTCTTT
>.|TRBV29-1|TRBJ2-1|.
CSDMTYNEQFF
TGCAGCGACATGACCTACAATGAGCAGTTCTTC
>TRBD1|TRBV9|TRBJ2-7|.
CASSPWDSSYEQYF
TGTGCCAGCAGCCCATGGGACAGCTCCTACGAGCAGTACTTC
>.|TRBV9|TRBJ1-4|.
CASSYKGVNEKLFF
TGTGCCAGCAGCTATAAGGGGGTTAATGAAAAACTGTTTTTT
>.|TRBV7-6|TRBJ2-7|.
CASSPTNGEQYF
TGTGCCAGCAGCCCAACCAACGGGGAGCAGTACTTC
>TRBD1|TRBV28|TRBJ2-3|.
CASTFSDRAKSDTQYF
TGTGCCAGCACCTTCTCGGACAGGGCGAAATCAGATACGCAGTATTTT
>.|TRBV27|TRBJ2-2|.
CASSLNRVGELFF
TGTGCCAGCAGTTTAAACAGGGTCGGGGAGCTGTTTTTT
>TRBD2|TRBV27|TRBJ2-1|.
CASSSSGGYNEQFF
TGTGCCAGCAGTTCTAGCGGGGGATACAATGAGCAGTTCTTC
>.|TRBV7-9|TRBJ2-1|.
CASSLVDIRPEQFF
TGTGCCAGCAGCTTAGTTGACATTCGACCGGAGCAGTTCTTC
>.|TRBV15|TRBJ2-7|.
CATSRDGAGVNYEQYF
TGTGCCACCAGCAGAGATGGGGCAGGGGTTAACTACGAGCAGTACTTC
>TRBD1|TRBV7-9|TRBJ1-2|.
CASSYGDSPLGYTF
TGTGCCAGCAGCTACGGGGACAGCCCTTTGGGCTACACCTTC
>.|TRBV4-2|TRBJ2-5|.
CASSQEAAGETQYF
TGTGCCAGCAGCCAAGAGGCGGCAGGGGAGACCCAGTACTTC
>TRBD2|TRBV4-2|TRBJ2-7|.
CASSQALSGAIYEQYF
TGTGCCAGCAGCCAAGCTTTAAGCGGGGCTATCTACGAGCAGTACTTC
>TRBD1|TRBV5-8|TRBJ1-5|.
CASSWGTGGNQPQHF
TGTGCCAGCAGCTGGGGGACAGGGGGCAATCAGCCCCAGCATTTT
>.|TRBV11-2|TRBJ2-7|.
CASSLGGRPYEQYF
TGTGCCAGCAGCTTGGGGGGGCGGCCCTACGAGCAGTACTTC
>TRBD1|TRBV28|TRBJ2-7|.
CASSPGTGRYEQYF
TGTGCCAGCAGCCCCGGGACAGGGAGGTACGAGCAGTACTTC
>TRBD2|TRBV11-3|TRBJ2-1|.
CASSSSAGGPFEQFF
TGTGCCAGCAGCTCCTCAGCGGGGGGGCCGTTCGAGCAGTTCTTC
>.|TRBV19|TRBJ1-2|.
CASSMTLSYGYTF
TGTGCCAGTAGTATGACATTGAGCTATGGCTACACCTTC
>.|TRBV4-1|TRBJ1-2|.
CASSQENIQNYGYTF
TGCGCCAGCAGCCAAGAGAACATCCAGAACTATGGCTACACCTTC
>TRBD2|TRBV7-9|TRBJ2-7|.
CASSPGLAGAYEQYF
TGTGCCAGCAGCCCAGGGCTAGCGGGAGCCTACGAGCAGTACTTC
>.|TRBV5-1|TRBJ1-1|.
CASSLEAGLNTEAFF
TGCGCCAGCAGCTTGGAAGCGGGTTTGAACACTGAAGCTTTCTTT
>TRBD2|TRBV7-9|TRBJ2-3|.
CASSPSGSSTDTQYF
TGTGCCAGCAGCCCTAGCGGGTCTAGCACAGATACGCAGTATTTT
>.|TRBV6-6|TRBJ1-4|.
CASDDGGALDEKLFF
TGTGCCAGCGACGATGGAGGGGCGTTGGATGAAAAACTGTTTTTT
>TRBD2|TRBV14|TRBJ2-7|once
CASSRGLAGTLSSYEQYF
TGTGCCAGCAGTCGAGGACTAGCGGGAACCTTGAGCTCCTACGAGCAGTACTTC
>.|TRBV6-1|TRBJ2-7|once
CASSAPGNYEQYF
TGTGCCAGCAGTGCTCCGGGGAACTACGAGCAGTACTTC
>TRBD1|TRBV27|TRBJ2-7|.
CASMGTAYEQYF
TGTGCCAGCATGGGGACAGCCTACGAGCAGTACTTC
>TRBD1|TRBV6-5|TRBJ1-4|.
CASSLNRGRGEKLFF
TGTGCCAGCAGTCTTAACAGGGGGCGAGGTGAAAAACTGTTTTTT